This T cell receptor beta chain was documented in a study of shared T cell receptors in the human thymus. Clones were read by immunoSEQ multiplex PCR, and TCRdb kept only the in-frame ones, dropping some. The sample holds roughly 660,000 clones, roughly 90% seen once. The V end was cut by 1 base, the J end by 4 bases, with 11 bases between. Germline V gives CDR1 LGHNA, CDR2 YSLEER. This CDR3 has 14 amino acids. These data were likewise used in another study, on human thymus T cells.

Material: thymocytes. The sequence was obtained from a boy younger than two with a congenital heart defect. The chain carries TRBV4-3 and TRBJ2-7, with D possibly TRBD2 on 6 matching bases. The CDR3 loop is CASSQGGTSYEQYF. In DNA, the CDR3 is TGCGCCAGCAGCCAAGGGGGGACTTCTTACGAGCAGTACTTC.